This TCR beta chain was recovered during a study of early stage breast cancer tumors. Overall study context: Seven to nine ER+/PR+/HER2- tumors were invasive ductal; four were invasive lobular.

Regarding the study as a whole: Most shared enriched TCRB sequences were commonly generated ones.

Concerning this clone: The antigen is undetermined.

The CDR3 is 15 residues long. In germline, CDR1 is SGHNT, CDR2 YYREEE (reference sequence). The V segment lost 4 bases and the J segment 2 bases; nucleotides outside the gene matches: 9. Data came from immunoSEQ multiplex PCR; TCRdb stores just in-frame clones and leaves some out. The repertoire holds roughly 30,000 clones, 60% to 80% seen once, with over 9.5% in the top ten. This clonotype was obtained from a person younger than 45 with breast cancer. The genes are TRBV5-4 and TRBJ2-7, with 7 bases fitting TRBD2. The source material was breast tumor tissue. CDR3 sequence: CASSRGAGTAYEQYF. The CDR3 coding sequence is TGTGCCAGCAGCCGCGGAGCGGGGACGGCCTACGAGCAGTACTTC.